Listed below are T cell receptor beta chains from one sample, sequenced in a study of blood T cells in healthy people across ages. Each CDR3 protein is one row after TCRdb ran MiXCR on the 5' RACE reads. The sample gives about 800,000 distinct CDR3 sequences, about 25% of which show up once; under 4.5% is in the top ten. Separately, the same data were catalogued under a study of T cells of mothers and their children.

Sequenced: blood. The origin of the receptors is a boy aged 5-17 years in good health. CDR3s include the opening cysteine and the closing phenylalanine or tryptophan. The D gene is left open where the match is weak. Size is omitted from some rows. Given values are once, few, many or a class for expanded clones.

D	size	J	V	DNA	CDR3
-	few	TRBJ2-5	TRBV29-1	TGCAGCGTCCCCTATGCTCAGGGCCAAGAGACCCAGTACTTC	CSVPYAQGQETQYF
-	few	TRBJ1-4	TRBV29-1	TGCAGCGCCCTCGGGCCCGGGGAACTGTTTTTT	CSALGPGELFF
-	few	TRBJ2-7	TRBV30	TGTGCCTGGAGTCGAGGGGGGAAAGGCTCCTACGAGCAGTACTTC	CAWSRGGKGSYEQYF
TRBD1	-	TRBJ1-2	TRBV20-1	TGCAGTGCCTGGACAGGGAACAACTATGGCTACACCTTC	CSAWTGNNYGYTF
TRBD1	few	TRBJ2-3	TRBV4-3	TGCGCCAGCAGCCAAAAAGGACAGGGGTCGCAGTATTTT	CASSQKGQGSQYF
-	few	TRBJ2-7	TRBV15	TGTGCCACCAGCAGGGCCGTTCCCTCCGAGCAGTACTTC	CATSRAVPSEQYF
TRBD2	-	TRBJ2-5	TRBV3-1	TGTGCCAGCAGTCAGGGACTAGCGGGACAAGAGACCCAGTACTTC	CASSQGLAGQETQYF
TRBD1	few	TRBJ1-2	TRBV28	TGTGCCAGCAGTTCCGGGGATTACAGGGGGCGTCACTATGGCTACACCTTC	CASSSGDYRGRHYGYTF
TRBD1	-	TRBJ1-2	TRBV28	TGTGCCAGCAGTCCACTTACAGGGGGGGGTGGTACCTTC	CASSPLTGGGGTF
TRBD1	-	TRBJ2-7	TRBV10-3	TGTGCCATCAGTTTCGGGGACAGCGTAACCGAGCAGTACTTC	CAISFGDSVTEQYF
TRBD2	few	TRBJ2-1	TRBV7-2	TGTGCCAGCAGCTTAGACCTAGCGGGAGGGCCAGTCTACAATGAGCAGTTCTTC	CASSLDLAGGPVYNEQFF
TRBD2	-	TRBJ2-5	TRBV3-1	TGTGCCAGCAGCCAAGGACTAGCGGCCATCCAAGAGACCCAGCACTTC	CASSQGLAAIQETQHF
TRBD1	few	TRBJ2-7	TRBV6-2/TRBV6-3	TGTGCCAGCAGCCCCGGACAGGGGAGAATTCGTATCGGGTACTTC	CASSPGQGRIRIGYF
-	-	TRBJ2-3	TRBV24-1	TGTGCCACCAGTGATTTGGAACCCACAGATACGCAGTATTTT	CATSDLEPTDTQYF
-	-	TRBJ2-3	TRBV7-3	TGTGCCAGCAGCTTAGCTTCCCGGGGCCGCACAGATACGCAGTATTTT	CASSLASRGRTDTQYF
TRBD2	few	TRBJ2-3	TRBV15	TGTGCCACCAGCAGAGAGCCTAGCGGGGGGGCCCCAGATACGCAGTATTTT	CATSREPSGGAPDTQYF
-	few	TRBJ2-3	TRBV14	TGTGCCAGCAGCCAAGAGACCGCAGATACGCAGTATTTT	CASSQETADTQYF
TRBD2	-	TRBJ2-1	TRBV11-2	TGTGCCAGCAGCTTACAGCGGGGGGAGCAGTTCTTC	CASSLQRGEQFF
-	few	TRBJ2-1	TRBV19	TGTGCCAGTAGTGCAGTAGCGGTACGGGGTGAGCAGTTCTTC	CASSAVAVRGEQFF
-	-	TRBJ2-3	TRBV12-3/TRBV12-4	TGTGCCAGCAGTTTAGGAACGGCCATTAGCACAGATACGCAGTATTTT	CASSLGTAISTDTQYF
TRBD1	-	TRBJ2-7	TRBV12-3/TRBV12-4	TGTGCCAGCAGCCTTACAGGGGAGCTAGCCTACGAGCAGTACTTC	CASSLTGELAYEQYF
TRBD1	few	TRBJ2-2	TRBV20-1	TGCAGTGCCCTATCGGGACAGGGAATCACCGGGGAGCTGTTTTTT	CSALSGQGITGELFF
-	-	TRBJ2-7	TRBV7-7	TGTGCTAGCAGCTTGGAGAGGGGTCCCTCCTACGAGCAGTACTTC	CASSLERGPSYEQYF
-	-	TRBJ2-5	TRBV3-1	TGTGCCAGCAGCCAAGGGCCCTCTCTCGGGGAGACCCAGTACTTC	CASSQGPSLGETQYF
-	-	TRBJ2-5	TRBV29-1	TGCAGCGTTGACGGAAGACGGGCCTGGACCCAGTACTTC	CSVDGRRAWTQYF
TRBD1	-	TRBJ2-5	TRBV12-3/TRBV12-4	TGTGCCAACACCGGGACAGGTTTACAAGAGACCCAGTACTTC	CANTGTGLQETQYF
TRBD2	few	TRBJ2-5	TRBV14	TGTGCCAGCAGCCAAGGAGTTCGCGGGAGGGCGCAGACCCAGTACTTC	CASSQGVRGRAQTQYF
TRBD1	-	TRBJ2-5	TRBV3-1	TGTGCCAGCAGCCAGAGGACAGGGCGAGAGACCCAGTACTTC	CASSQRTGRETQYF
-	-	TRBJ2-3	TRBV5-6	TGTGCCAGCAGCTTGGGGGGCTACTCTAGCACAGATACGCAGTATTTT	CASSLGGYSSTDTQYF
-	few	TRBJ2-3	TRBV20-1	TGCAGTGCTTTGAACTACCTAAGCACAGATACGCAGTATTTT	CSALNYLSTDTQYF
-	-	TRBJ2-3	TRBV7-9	TGTGCCAGCAGCTCTACAGGGCCCACAGATACGCAGTATTTT	CASSSTGPTDTQYF
-	few	TRBJ2-2	TRBV29-1	TGCAGCGTTTTCGAAGGGTCCGGGGAGCTGTTTTTT	CSVFEGSGELFF
TRBD2	few	TRBJ2-3	TRBV5-6	TGTGCCAGCAGCTTGGTAGCGGGGGGAACCACAGATACGCAGTATTTT	CASSLVAGGTTDTQYF
-	many	TRBJ2-7	TRBV28	TGTGCCAGCAGTTTCTCAGGGGCCTACGAGCAGTACTTC	CASSFSGAYEQYF
-	many	TRBJ1-3	TRBV6-5	TGTGCCAGCAGTTACTCGGGCTCTGGAAACACCATATATTTT	CASSYSGSGNTIYF
TRBD2	-	TRBJ2-3	TRBV7-9	TGTGCCAGCAGCTCGTCGGGAGCGGGAGGGACAGATACGCAGTATTTT	CASSSSGAGGTDTQYF
-	-	TRBJ2-7	TRBV6-5	TGTGCCAGCAGTTCCAACGAAAAACCGCTTCCCTACGAGCAGTACTTC	CASSSNEKPLPYEQYF
TRBD1	-	TRBJ2-7	TRBV28	TGTGCCAGCAGCGACTTAAAGGGGACAGGGACCTACGAGCAGTACTTC	CASSDLKGTGTYEQYF
-	-	TRBJ2-5	TRBV9	TGTGCCAGCAGCGGTCAGTTCTGGCCGAACAGACACCAAGAGACCCAGTACTTC	CASSGQFWPNRHQETQYF
-	few	TRBJ2-2	TRBV28	TGTGCCAGCAGACGACTCACCGGGGAGCTGTTTTTT	CASRRLTGELFF
-	few	TRBJ1-3	TRBV6-4	TGTGCCAGCAGTGAATCCATCCAATCGGCCACCATATATTTT	CASSESIQSATIYF
-	few	TRBJ2-2	TRBV28	TGTGCCAGCAGTCCCTCGAGCGGTCACACCGGGGAGCTGTTTTTT	CASSPSSGHTGELFF
-	few	TRBJ1-2	TRBV7-2	TGTGCCAGCAGCCTTATAGAGAGCGGCTATGGCTACACCTTC	CASSLIESGYGYTF
-	-	TRBJ1-4	TRBV6-6	TGTGCCAGCACCCCAGGGGACATACTGTTTTTT	CASTPGDILFF
TRBD2	-	TRBJ2-2	TRBV4-1	TGCGCCAGCAGCCAAGACCCTAGCGGGAGCGGGACCGGGGAGCTGTTTTTT	CASSQDPSGSGTGELFF